This T cell receptor beta chain originates from a study of T-cell reconstitution after alpha-beta-depleted transplantation in children. A few counts support this clonotype. Preparation of the TCRbeta library involved a method that used unique molecular identifiers. TCRdb called the PCR reads again in MiXCR, with one record for every CDR3 protein. The repertoire holds a few hundred thousand distinct CDR3 sequences, roughly 21% seen once, with approximately 3.9% in the top ten. The germline V and J ends were trimmed by 5 bases and 0 bases, with 15 bases remaining between them. The CDR3 loop spans 16 amino acids. Germline V gives CDR1 MDHEN, CDR2 SYDVKM.

The starting material was PBMCs from the stem cell graft donor, obtained from the stem cell graft. The chain couples TRBV28 to TRBJ2-3, with D hard to call. The clonotype was recovered from a human donor who donated a stem cell graft to a child with acute myeloid leukemia. The CDR3 spells CASSPRAALSTDTQYF. CDR3 in DNA: TGTGCCAGCAGTCCACGGGCAGCCTTGAGCACAGATACGCAGTATTTT. Combining the CDR3 with reference TRBV28 and TRBJ2-3 gives the whole variable domain DVKVTQSSRYLVKRTGEKVFLECVQDMDHENMFWYRQDPGLGLRLIYFSYDVKMKEKGDIPEGYSVSREKKERFSLILESASTNQTSMYLCASSPRAALSTDTQYFGPGTRLTVL.